Below, 27 T cell receptor beta chains from the same sample are listed, as sequenced in a study of T cell responses to AZD1222 COVID-19 vaccine. Measured with immunoSEQ multiplex PCR; TCRdb has only the in-frame clones, and not every one. The repertoire holds 100,000 to 150,000 clones, with roughly 92% as singletons. The source material was peripheral blood, sampled on day 0 of AZD1222 vaccination. Receptors were obtained from an adult in good health.

The chain has TRBV19 and TRBJ2-1, with a weak D call TRBD1 (6 bases). Germline V lookup: CDR1 LNHDA, CDR2 SQIVND (reference sequence). V lost 4 bases and J 14 bases, leaving 15 bases between the germline ends. The CDR3 contains 12 residues. The CDR3 sequence: CASSTVRQGKFF. The CDR3, as DNA: TGTGCCAGTAGTACTGTTCGTCAGGGGAAGTTCTTC. Supplemented by reference TRBV19 and TRBJ2-1, the full variable domain reads DGGITQSPKYLFRKEGQNVTLSCEQNLNHDAMYWYRQDPGQGLRLIYYSQIVNDFQKGDIAEGYSVSREKKESFPLTVTSAQKNPTAFYLCASSTVRQGKFFGPGTRLTVL.

The CDR3 spells CASRTGTGRNQPQHF. CDR3 in DNA: TGTGCCAGTAGAACCGGGACAGGGAGAAATCAGCCCCAGCATTTT. This sequence joins TRBV19 and TRBJ1-5; 9 bases agree with TRBD1. The trim removed 6 bases at V and 4 bases at J, leaving 7 bases unmatched. Germline V gene data show CDR1 as LNHDA and CDR2 as SQIVND (reference sequence). The CDR3 length is 15 residues.

The V and J genes are TRBV28 and TRBJ1-1; 7 bases line up with TRBD1. Looked up from germline, CDR1 is MDHEN and CDR2 is SYDVKM. This CDR3 has 15 amino acids. Unmatched junction bases numbered 9, after V lost 3 bases and J lost 5 bases. The CDR3 nucleotides are TGTGCCAGCAGTTTCCCGACAGGGCCATGGACTGAAGCTTTCTTT. This encodes CASSFPTGPWTEAFF.

This chain connects TRBV29-1 to TRBJ2-7, with 10 bases identical to TRBD1. V was clipped by 6 bases and J by 2 bases; unmatched bases: 1. Germline CDR1 and CDR2: SQVTM and ANQGSEA. The CDR3 length is 12 residues. CDR3 sequence (DNA): TGCAGCGTAGGACAGGGGGCCTACGAGCAGTACTTC. Translated, it gives CSVGQGAYEQYF.

The chain recombines TRBV21-1 with TRBJ1-1. TRBV21-1 is a pseudogene. The CDR3 is made up of 15 amino acids. The CDR3 DNA reads TGTGCCAGCAGCGAAAGGGCGGAGGGGAACACTGAAGCTTTCTTT. This sequence encodes CASSERAEGNTEAFF.

The V and J genes are TRBV4-3 and TRBJ2-7, with 13 bases lining up with TRBD2. The germline V gene encodes CDR1 LGHNA and CDR2 YSLEER. Germline trimming cut 1 base from V and 4 bases from J; bases unmatched to any gene: 10. The CDR3 is made up of 18 amino acids. CDR3 bases: TGCGCCAGCAGCCAAGGTTCCGGACTAGCGGGAGAGCGATACGAGCAGTACTTC. Protein product: CASSQGSGLAGERYEQYF.

The J gene is TRBJ1-6, the V gene TRBV6-5; D gene ambiguous. The germline CDR1 and CDR2 sequences are MNHEY and SVGAGI. This CDR3 has 12 amino acids. Trimming took off 6 bases at V and 9 bases at J, with 9 bases between the two ends. The CDR3, as DNA: TGTGCCAGCAGATCCGTTAGTTCACCCCTCCACTTT. This sequence encodes CASRSVSSPLHF.

The chain recombines TRBV30 with TRBJ1-1, with D tentatively TRBD1 (5 bases). V lost 4 bases, J lost 1 base, and 13 bases lay in between. The CDR3 totals 14 residues. In germline, CDR1 is GTSNPN, CDR2 SVGIG (reference sequence). For the CDR3, the DNA is TGTGCCTGGAACCGGGGCACAGGGAACACTGAAGCTTTCTTT. This encodes CAWNRGTGNTEAFF.

This chain links TRBV7-3 with TRBJ2-3; 9 bases align to TRBD1. Losses at the gene ends were 5 bases for V and 10 bases for J; bases not matched to a gene: 7. The CDR3 length is 13 residues. Germline V gene lookup returns CDR1 SGHTA and CDR2 FQGTGA. This CDR3 reads CASSTTGGIPQYF. The CDR3 nucleotides read TGTGCCAGCAGCACGACAGGGGGAATTCCGCAGTATTTT.

The chain combines TRBV7-9 with TRBJ2-7; TRBD1 matches at 10 bases. The CDR3 has 16 residues. Germline V gene sequence: CDR1 SEHNR, CDR2 FQNEAQ (reference sequence). Losses at the gene ends were 5 bases for V and 2 bases for J; bases not matched to a gene: 9. CDR3 nucleotides: TGTGCCAGCAGCCCACAAAGCGGACAGGGGGCCTACGAGCAGTACTTC. It is translated as CASSPQSGQGAYEQYF. The whole variable domain, filled in from reference TRBV7-9 and TRBJ2-7, reads DTGVSQNPRHKITKRGQNVTFRCDPISEHNRLYWYRQTLGQGPEFLTYFQNEAQLEKSRLLSDRFSAERPKGSFSTLEIQRTEQGDSAMYLCASSPQSGQGAYEQYFGPGTRLTVT.

The rearrangement uses TRBV27 and TRBJ2-1, with 9 bases matching TRBD2. Germline CDR1 reads MNHEY; CDR2 reads SMNVEV (reference sequence). The J segment lost 6 bases and the V segment lost 1 base, leaving 7 bases of the junction unmatched. This CDR3 comprises 16 residues. DNA for the CDR3: TGTGCCAGCAGTTTATGGTCCGCGGGGGGGCCCAATGAGCAGTTCTTC. Its translation is CASSLWSAGGPNEQFF.

This clone was seen a handful of times. V and J are TRBV12-3 or TRBV12-4 and TRBJ2-2; D unclear. Trimming pared 5 bases from V and 6 bases from J, leaving 4 bases between. This CDR3 spans 11 amino acids. The CDR3 sequence: CASSRAGELFF. The CDR3 nucleotides are TGTGCCAGCAGTAGGGCCGGGGAGCTGTTTTTT.

The gene calls are TRBV4-1 and TRBJ1-1; no definite D call. Trimming cost V 1 base and J 0 bases, with 6 bases left between them. CDR1 and CDR2 from the germline V gene are MGHRA and YSYEKL. The CDR3 length is 14 residues. The CDR3 coding sequence is TGCGCCAGCAGCCAAGCCGGAGTGAACACTGAAGCTTTCTTT. It translates to CASSQAGVNTEAFF.

The rearrangement joins TRBV19 to TRBJ1-5; D unresolved. The CDR3 spans 15 residues. V was clipped by 0 bases and J by 3 bases, with 9 bases between them. Per the germline V gene, CDR1 is LNHDA and CDR2 is SQIVND (reference sequence). CDR3: CASSIDSSLNQPQHF. CDR3 DNA: TGTGCCAGTAGTATAGATTCCAGCCTCAATCAGCCCCAGCATTTT.

As DNA, the CDR3 is TGTGCCAGCAGCGTTTCCCCTGGGGAGCAGTACTTC. Amino acid sequence: CASSVSPGEQYF. The V call is TRBV7-2, the J call TRBJ2-7; unclear D gene. This CDR3 has 12 amino acids. The V gene's germline CDR1 is SGHTA and CDR2 FQGNSA. The V end lost 5 bases, the J end lost 7 bases, and 12 bases lay between the germline ends.

The chain is built from TRBV15 and TRBJ1-4, with D maybe TRBD1 (5 bases). CDR1 is LNHNV, CDR2 YYDKDF, per germline (reference sequence). The V and J ends lost 0 bases and 3 bases respectively, with 5 bases between them. The CDR3 extends over 14 amino acids. CDR3 DNA sequence: TGTGCCACCAGCAGAGACAGGGCTAATGAAAAACTGTTTTTT. Translated: CATSRDRANEKLFF.

The CDR3, as DNA: TGTGCCAGCAGCGTAGGGACTAGAAACACCGGGGAGCTGTTTTTT. As protein: CASSVGTRNTGELFF. The chain couples TRBV9 to TRBJ2-2; 7 positions agree with TRBD2. CDR1 and CDR2 (germline): SGDLS, YYNGEE. J was trimmed by 2 bases and V by 0 bases; bases with no gene match: 1. The CDR3 is 15 residues long.

This rearrangement joins TRBV28 to TRBJ1-2; 7 bases are a match to TRBD1. Germline V gives CDR1 MDHEN, CDR2 SYDVKM. V shed 2 bases, J shed 5 bases, and the junction held 5 bases outside the gene matches. The CDR3 is 14 amino acids. The CDR3 DNA follows: TGTGCCAGCAGTTTAGAGGGGGCTTTTTATGGCTACACCTTC. Translated, it gives CASSLEGAFYGYTF.

This clone occurred once. The chain is built from TRBV7-2 and TRBJ2-7; 8 bases fit TRBD1. Germline CDR1 SGHTA, CDR2 FQGNSA. V lost 3 bases, J lost 4 bases, and 2 bases stayed unmatched. This CDR3 contains 13 residues. The CDR3 DNA sequence: TGTGCCAGCAGCTTTCGGACAGGGTACGAGCAGTACTTC. It yields the protein CASSFRTGYEQYF.

This clone appeared once. The chain has TRBV7-9 and TRBJ1-1; D is unclear. This CDR3 is 12 amino acids long. Between the trimmed V and J ends, which lost 3 bases and 3 bases, there was a span of 5 bases. Per germline, CDR1 SEHNR and CDR2 FQNEAQ (reference sequence). CDR3: CASSFLDTEAFF. CDR3 DNA sequence: TGTGCCAGCAGCTTCCTAGACACTGAAGCTTTCTTT.

This clone was seen just once. The V call is TRBV5-1, the J call TRBJ1-3; D might be TRBD1 (5 bases). V lost 3 bases and J 0 bases, leaving 13 bases between the germline ends. The germline V gene encodes CDR1 SGHRS and CDR2 YFSETQ. This CDR3 has 16 residues. CDR3 in amino acids: CASSSSTGTSGNTIYF. The DNA for the CDR3 is TGCGCCAGCAGCTCATCGACGGGGACCTCTGGAAACACCATATATTTT. The whole variable domain, filled in from reference TRBV5-1 and TRBJ1-3, reads KAGVTQTPRYLIKTRGQQVTLSCSPISGHRSVSWYQQTPGQGLQFLFEYFSETQRNKGNFPGRFSGRQFSNSRSEMNVSTLELGDSALYLCASSSSTGTSGNTIYFGEGSWLTVV.

This clone was counted only a few times. This chain connects TRBV4-1 to TRBJ1-2; possibly TRBD1 for D (6 bases). The CDR3 consists of 16 residues. Per germline, CDR1 MGHRA and CDR2 YSYEKL. V was cut by 2 bases and J by 0 bases, with 13 bases left in between. CDR3 nucleotides: TGCGCCAGCAGCCAAACCTCGACAGGTACTAACTATGGCTACACCTTC. Residues: CASSQTSTGTNYGYTF.

In its sample, this clone was seen a few times. V and J are TRBV9 and TRBJ2-2; no firm D call. From germline, CDR1 is SGDLS and CDR2 YYNGEE. The CDR3 spans 15 residues. Between the trimmed V and J ends, which lost 3 bases and 5 bases, there was a span of 14 bases. Here the CDR3 reads CASSALPASTGELFF. CDR3 DNA sequence: TGTGCCAGCAGCGCCCTTCCTGCGTCTACCGGGGAGCTGTTTTTT.

The chain links TRBV18 to TRBJ2-1; 12 bases line up with TRBD2. The CDR3 loop spans 15 amino acids. V lost 0 bases and J lost 8; bases outside the gene matches: 2. In germline, CDR1 is KGHSH, CDR2 LQKENI. DNA of the CDR3: TGTGCCAGCTCACCACCGACTAGCGGGAGATATGAGCAGTTCTTC. It translates to CASSPPTSGRYEQFF.

The chain combines TRBV6-5 with TRBJ1-3; D gene uncertain. The germline V gene has CDR1 MNHEY and CDR2 SVGAGI. V gave up 0 bases and J gave up 6 bases, with 12 bases separating them. The CDR3 has 15 residues. DNA of the CDR3: TGTGCCAGCAGTTACTCGGGTCAGAATCTAAACACCATATATTTT. Translation gives CASSYSGQNLNTIYF.

The chain combines TRBV11-1 with TRBJ2-1; TRBD2 agrees at 11 bases. CDR3 length equals 16 residues. J gave up 6 bases and V 3 bases, and 7 bases lay outside the gene matches. The V gene's germline CDR1 is SGHAT and CDR2 FQDESV (reference sequence). The DNA of the CDR3 is TGTGCCAGCAGCTTCCCCGGGACTAGCGGACTCAATGAGCAGTTCTTC. It is translated as CASSFPGTSGLNEQFF.

The chain links TRBV4-1 to TRBJ1-2, with 8 bases lining up with TRBD1. The CDR3 has 17 residues. V shed 0 bases, J shed 5 bases, and the junction held 11 bases outside the gene matches. Per germline, CDR1 MGHRA and CDR2 YSYEKL. The CDR3 here is CASSQEHPSDRAYGYTF. In DNA form, the CDR3 reads TGCGCCAGCAGCCAAGAGCACCCGTCGGACAGGGCGTATGGCTACACCTTC.